This T cell receptor beta chain originates from a study of T cell responses to AZD1222 COVID-19 vaccine. This table comes from immunoSEQ multiplex PCR, and its TCRdb copy is limited to in-frame clones, with some not included. There are about 130,000 clones in the sample; about 91% occur only once, and over 2.5% lies in the top ten. The source material was peripheral blood, sampled on day 0 of AZD1222 vaccination. This TCR was recovered from an adult in good health.

CDR3 sequence (DNA): TGCAGCGTTGAAGGGAGAGGGGATGGCGGGGGACGATACGAGCAGTACTTC. Encoded protein: CSVEGRGDGGGRYEQYF. The gene calls are TRBV29-1 and TRBJ2-7, with 7 bases fitting TRBD2. The germline V gene encodes CDR1 SQVTM and CDR2 ANQGSEA. The ends lost 1 base at V and 4 bases at J; junction bases unmatched: 16. The CDR3 totals 17 residues.